The 26 T cell receptor beta chains below come from one sample, sequenced in a study of T cell responses to AZD1222 COVID-19 vaccine. Profiled with immunoSEQ multiplex PCR; TCRdb holds only in-frame clones, not every one. Among more than 95,000 clones listed, more than 85% were seen once. The material was peripheral blood, obtained on day 0 of AZD1222 vaccination. All receptors come from an adult in good health.

Here the CDR3 reads CASSPTGYNEQYF. The DNA of the CDR3 is TGTGCCAGCAGCCCGACAGGGTACAACGAGCAGTACTTC. This rearrangement joins TRBV7-8 to TRBJ2-7; 7 bases agree with TRBD1. The V gene's germline CDR1 is SGHVS and CDR2 FQNEAQ. V lost 5 bases, J lost 5 bases, and 6 bases stayed unmatched. This CDR3 comprises 13 residues.

The chain combines TRBV27 with TRBJ1-2, with TRBD1 identical over 10 bases. The V gene end was trimmed by 5 bases and the J gene end by 1 base; junction bases not matched to a gene: 7. This CDR3 comprises 16 residues. Germline V gives CDR1 MNHEY, CDR2 SMNVEV (reference sequence). The CDR3 DNA sequence: TGTGCCAGCAGTCCCGGACAGGGGGTGGGTAACTATGGCTACACCTTC. This codes for CASSPGQGVGNYGYTF.

This chain joins TRBV28 and TRBJ1-2; unclear D gene. Germline V CDR1 and CDR2: MDHEN, SYDVKM. This CDR3 region has 12 residues. V was shortened by 5 bases and J by 2 bases, with 6 bases between the two germline ends. The CDR3 protein is CASSNSNYGYTF. In DNA, the CDR3 is TGTGCCAGCAGTAACAGCAACTATGGCTACACCTTC.

The gene calls are TRBV5-4 and TRBJ1-4, with a tentative D call TRBD1 (5 bases). Deletions cut 1 base from V and 3 bases from J, with 7 bases between. Germline V gene sequence: CDR1 SGHNT, CDR2 YYREEE (reference sequence). The CDR3 sequence is 14 residues long. CDR3 in amino acids: CASSLQGANEKLFF. As DNA, the CDR3 is TGTGCCAGCAGCTTGCAGGGTGCTAATGAAAAACTGTTTTTT.

This chain uses TRBV19 with TRBJ2-5, with 8 bases that match TRBD1. CDR3 length: 15 residues. The germline V gene encodes CDR1 LNHDA and CDR2 SQIVND (reference sequence). The V segment lost 3 bases and the J segment 4 bases; nucleotides outside the gene matches: 7. CDR3 bases: TGTGCCAGTAGTATCGGCAGGGGGCTAGGAGAGACCCAGTACTTC. Translation: CASSIGRGLGETQYF.

V usage is TRBV7-6 and J usage is TRBJ1-5, with a weak D call TRBD1 (5 bases). The CDR3 spans 15 residues. CDR1 is SGHVS, CDR2 FNYEAQ, per germline. The V and J ends lost 5 bases and 5 bases respectively, with 16 bases between them. The CDR3 DNA follows: TGTGCCAGCAGCGAAGGAGAGGGGATCCATCAGCCCCAGCATTTT. As protein: CASSEGEGIHQPQHF.

The gene calls are TRBV4-2 and TRBJ2-7; 10 bases are a match to TRBD2. Germline values: CDR1 LGHNA, CDR2 YNFKEQ. V lost 3 bases to trimming and J lost 0 bases; unmatched junction nucleotides: 2. The CDR3 sequence is 15 residues long. For the CDR3, the DNA is TGTGCCAGCAGCCACGGGACTAGCGCCTCCTACGAGCAGTACTTC. It translates to CASSHGTSASYEQYF.

Worth noting for this clone: Just one base apart from a much larger clone, this may be a read error. J is TRBJ1-1 and V is TRBV19; no reliable D call. The CDR3 covers 12 residues. Germline-derived CDR1 and CDR2 are LNHDA and SQIVND (reference sequence). Trimming took off 1 base at V and 5 bases at J, with 5 bases between the two ends. Here the CDR3 DNA reads TGTGCCAGTAGTATAGGATGGACTGAAGCTTTCTTT. Encoded protein: CASSIGWTEAFF. The complete variable domain, with remaining parts taken from reference TRBV19 and TRBJ1-1, reads DGGITQSPKYLFRKEGQNVTLSCEQNLNHDAMYWYRQDPGQGLRLIYYSQIVNDFQKGDIAEGYSVSREKKESFPLTVTSAQKNPTAFYLCASSIGWTEAFFGQGTRLTVV.

The J gene is TRBJ1-1, the V gene TRBV3-1 (or the pseudogene TRBV3-2), with 10 bases aligning to TRBD1. Germline V gene data show CDR1 as LGHDT and CDR2 as YNNKEL (reference sequence). The CDR3 is made up of 15 amino acids. Trimming took 10 bases from V and 4 from J; bases not matched to a gene: 12. CDR3 residues: CATWDRGGGGTEAFF. The CDR3 DNA follows: TGTGCCACTTGGGACAGGGGAGGGGGTGGCACTGAAGCTTTCTTT.

V usage is TRBV9 and J usage is TRBJ1-1; D unresolved. From germline, CDR1 is SGDLS and CDR2 YYNGEE. This CDR3 comprises 13 residues. Trimming cost V 1 base and J 1 base, with 5 bases left between them. This CDR3 is CASSVIENTEAFF. The CDR3 DNA reads as TGTGCCAGCAGCGTAATTGAGAACACTGAAGCTTTCTTT.

V and J are TRBV19 and TRBJ1-5, with D possibly matching TRBD1 (5 bases). Germline V gives CDR1 LNHDA, CDR2 SQIVND (reference sequence). This CDR3 spans 16 amino acids. V dropped 1 base and J dropped 2 bases, with 12 bases sitting between them. Written as DNA, the CDR3 is TGTGCCAGTAGTATAGCCTCAGGAGGGGGCAATCAGCCCCAGCATTTT. Residues: CASSIASGGGNQPQHF.

V and J are TRBV28 and TRBJ2-7, with D tentatively TRBD1 or TRBD2 (7 bases each). Deletions cut 2 bases from V and 7 bases from J, with 18 bases between. The CDR3 runs 15 residues. CDR1 and CDR2 (germline): MDHEN, SYDVKM. The CDR3 spells CASSLEREAGGEQYF. CDR3 DNA: TGTGCCAGCAGTTTAGAACGGGAGGCAGGGGGGGAGCAGTACTTC. Variable domain in full (rest from reference TRBV28 and TRBJ2-7): DVKVTQSSRYLVKRTGEKVFLECVQDMDHENMFWYRQDPGLGLRLIYFSYDVKMKEKGDIPEGYSVSREKKERFSLILESASTNQTSMYLCASSLEREAGGEQYFGPGTRLTVT.

The chain links TRBV18 to TRBJ2-7; 7 nucleotides match TRBD1. V dropped 3 bases and J dropped 3; count of bases not matched to a gene: 11. CDR1 and CDR2 from the germline V gene are KGHSH and LQKENI. The length of the CDR3 is 16 residues. For the CDR3, the DNA is TGTGCCAGCTCACCTCGGGGACAGTCGCGGCTCTACGAGCAGTACTTC. It codes for CASSPRGQSRLYEQYF.

This CDR3 is CASTLRDLGSPLHF. For the CDR3, the DNA is TGTGCCAGCACGCTTAGGGACCTGGGGTCACCCCTCCACTTT. The gene calls are TRBV6-5 and TRBJ1-6; the D gene is possibly TRBD1 (5 bases). The germline V gene encodes CDR1 MNHEY and CDR2 SVGAGI. The CDR3 contains 14 residues. The ends were cut back, 7 bases at V and 10 bases at J, with 17 bases in the middle.

J is TRBJ1-2 and V is TRBV7-2; no clear D. Looked up from germline, CDR1 is SGHTA and CDR2 is FQGNSA. This CDR3 has 13 residues. V was cut by 5 bases and J by 4 bases, with 11 bases left in between. CDR3: CASSLTPSYGYTF. The CDR3 nucleotides read TGTGCCAGCAGCCTTACCCCGAGCTATGGCTACACCTTC.

V and J are TRBV27 and TRBJ2-3; no clear D. This CDR3 has 14 residues. Germline V gene sequence: CDR1 MNHEY, CDR2 SMNVEV (reference sequence). V was cut by 3 bases and J by 4 bases, with 11 bases left in between. In DNA, the CDR3 is TGTGCCAGCAGTTTCGGCAGCTCGGCAGATACGCAGTATTTT. As protein: CASSFGSSADTQYF.

The chain recombines TRBV13 with TRBJ2-7; no definite D call. Germline V gene data show CDR1 as PRHDT and CDR2 as FYEKMQ (reference sequence). Trimming left V 4 bases short and J 3 bases short, with 13 bases between. The CDR3 covers 14 residues. CDR3 nucleotides: TGTGCCAGCAGCTACTCATTGGACGGCTACGAGCAGTACTTC. It translates to CASSYSLDGYEQYF.

The V and J genes are TRBV11-3 and TRBJ2-7; D assignment may be TRBD1 or TRBD2 (6 bases each). CDR1 SGHNT and CDR2 YENEEA come from the germline V gene. The CDR3 is 14 residues long. The ends were cut back, 5 bases at V and 7 bases at J, with 18 bases in the middle. This chain's CDR3 is CASSLNLGGGEQYF. CDR3 DNA: TGTGCCAGCAGCCTTAACTTAGGAGGGGGTGAGCAGTACTTC.

The chain employs TRBV19 and TRBJ1-4; D perhaps matches TRBD1 (5 bases). This CDR3 comprises 14 residues. Trimming removed 7 bases at V and 0 bases at J, with 9 bases between. Per germline, CDR1 LNHDA and CDR2 SQIVND (reference sequence). This chain's CDR3 is CASKGGATNEKLFF. Here the CDR3 DNA reads TGTGCCAGTAAGGGAGGGGCAACTAATGAAAAACTGTTTTTT.

The rearrangement uses TRBV19 and TRBJ1-1; 9 bases fit TRBD1. The CDR3 totals 13 residues. The ends lost 6 bases at V and 11 bases at J; junction bases unmatched: 10. Germline V gene data show CDR1 as LNHDA and CDR2 as SQIVND (reference sequence). CDR3 nucleotides: TGTGCCAGTAGAACAGGGGGCGCAGATCCGGCTTTCTTT. Translating gives CASRTGGADPAFF.

The rearrangement joins TRBV29-1 to TRBJ1-1; 7 bases are a match to TRBD1. CDR1 and CDR2 (germline): SQVTM, ANQGSEA. With 6 bases clipped from V and 3 bases from J, the junction kept 7 bases outside the gene matches. This CDR3 has 13 residues. CDR3 nucleotide sequence: TGCAGCGTAGCTCAGGGGGTTTACACTGAAGCTTTCTTT. Residues: CSVAQGVYTEAFF.

In regard to this clone: One end of the junction does not line up with germline, which may come from a read error. The genes are TRBV28 and TRBJ1-3; D ambiguous. Germline V gives CDR1 MDHEN, CDR2 SYDVKM. The CDR3 is made up of 12 amino acids. CDR3 in DNA: TGCGCTGTGACCCGCTCTGGAAACACCATATATTTT. Translating it yields CAVTRSGNTIYF.

The chain has TRBV28 and TRBJ1-5, with 8 positions matching TRBD1. The CDR3 covers 14 residues. V was clipped by 2 bases and J by 5 bases; unmatched bases: 2. Per germline, CDR1 MDHEN and CDR2 SYDVKM. The CDR3 here is CASSLKQGDQPQHF. The CDR3 DNA reads as TGTGCCAGCAGTTTAAAACAGGGGGATCAGCCCCAGCATTTT.

CDR3 sequence reads: CASSGAEGPYNSPLHF. The DNA for the CDR3 is TGTGCCAGCAGCGGTGCTGAGGGACCCTATAATTCACCCCTCCACTTT. The rearrangement joins TRBV9 to TRBJ1-6; TRBD1 is a possible D gene (5 bases). CDR1 SGDLS and CDR2 YYNGEE come from the germline V gene. The CDR3 has 16 residues. V was clipped by 3 bases and J by 2 bases, with 12 bases between them.

The chain couples TRBV19 to TRBJ2-1; 8 nucleotides agree with TRBD2. The trim removed 5 bases at V and 4 bases at J, leaving 7 bases unmatched. The germline V gene has CDR1 LNHDA and CDR2 SQIVND (reference sequence). The CDR3 sequence is 15 residues long. The CDR3 protein is CASSRGGKMYNEQFF. The CDR3 DNA follows: TGTGCCAGTAGTCGGGGGGGCAAGATGTACAATGAGCAGTTCTTC. The full variable domain, in which reference TRBV19 and TRBJ2-1 provide the parts outside the CDR3, is DGGITQSPKYLFRKEGQNVTLSCEQNLNHDAMYWYRQDPGQGLRLIYYSQIVNDFQKGDIAEGYSVSREKKESFPLTVTSAQKNPTAFYLCASSRGGKMYNEQFFGPGTRLTVL.

This chain links TRBV13 with TRBJ1-1; no reliable D call. V shed 4 bases and J shed 7 bases, with 13 bases lying between them. Germline V lookup: CDR1 PRHDT, CDR2 FYEKMQ (reference sequence). This CDR3 comprises 13 residues. The CDR3 DNA is TGTGCCAGCAGCTCAGCCCCGGGGATTGAAGCTTTCTTT. Translated: CASSSAPGIEAFF.